This T cell receptor beta chain was recorded in a study of OX40 agonist ivuxolimab in advanced cancers. Sequenced by immunoSEQ multiplex PCR; TCRdb stores in-frame clones only, minus some. In the table there are around 56,000 clones, 86% of which are singletons. Looked up from germline, CDR1 is LNHDA and CDR2 is SQIVND (reference sequence). The CDR3 length is 14 residues. V was clipped by 10 bases and J by 5 bases, with 21 bases between them. This chain joins TRBV19 and TRBJ2-7; D possibly corresponds to TRBD2 (6 bases). The sample here was CD4+ or CD8+ T cells sorted from blood, taken in a trial of the OX40 agonist ivuxolimab. This TCR came from an adult with an advanced solid tumor such as melanoma, head and neck, liver or kidney cancer. In DNA form, the CDR3 reads TGTGCCAAACGCCCCGGGACTCCCCCAAACGAGCAGTACTTC. Translating it yields CAKRPGTPPNEQYF.